A single sample is the source of the 21 T cell receptor beta chains below, sequenced in a study of blood T cells in healthy people across ages. The second PCR ran about 6 to 12 cycles with a sample-barcoded 5' primer and J-beta primers. TCRdb reprocessed the 5' RACE reads via MiXCR and lists one record per CDR3 protein. The repertoire has roughly 680,000 distinct CDR3 sequences, around 50% of them found once; the top ten carry around an eighth. Sequences were obtained from blood. All receptors come from a woman over 75 in good health.

A remark on this clonotype: A much larger clone sits a single nucleotide away, making a read error possible. This sequence joins TRBV3-1 and TRBJ2-7, with 9 nucleotides matching TRBD2. The CDR3 consists of 18 residues. V was clipped by 1 base and J by 7 bases; unmatched bases: 17. CDR1 is LGHDT, CDR2 YNNKEL, per germline (reference sequence). CDR3 protein: CASSQVPRGGGARNEQYF. CDR3 DNA: TGTGCCAGCAGCCAAGTTCCCCGGGGCGGGGGGGCTCGGAATGAGCAGTACTTC.

This clonotype has only a few counts. This may come from a read error, since a much larger clone is one base off. The chain uses TRBV28 and TRBJ2-3; possibly TRBD1 for D (5 bases). V was pared by 5 bases and J by 6 bases, with 12 bases between. The germline V gene encodes CDR1 MDHEN and CDR2 SYDVKM. The CDR3 has 13 residues. CDR3: CASSGHRADTQYF. The CDR3 DNA reads as TGTGCCAGCAGTGGACACCGCGCGGATACGCAGTATTTT.

J is TRBJ2-1 and V is TRBV12-3 or TRBV12-4, with D tentatively TRBD2 (5 bases). The CDR3 totals 14 residues. The V end was cut by 8 bases, the J end by 8 bases, with 19 bases between. This chain's CDR3 is CASPLVRASYEQFF. CDR3 DNA: TGTGCCAGCCCCCTAGTGCGGGCTAGCTATGAGCAGTTCTTC.

The V gene is TRBV6-5, the J gene TRBJ1-6; tentatively, D is TRBD1 (5 bases). V lost 6 bases, J lost 10 bases, and 13 bases lay in between. This CDR3 spans 13 amino acids. Germline CDR1 reads MNHEY; CDR2 reads SVGAGI. The CDR3 reads CASSWQGGSPLHF. The CDR3 DNA reads TGTGCCAGCAGCTGGCAGGGCGGATCACCCCTCCACTTT.

Here the CDR3 reads CASSPTSRLTRLGRQFF. The CDR3 DNA reads as TGTGCCAGCAGTCCTACCAGCCGACTGACCAGGTTAGGGAGACAGTTCTTC. This rearrangement joins TRBV27 to TRBJ2-1, with D maybe TRBD2 (5 bases). V lost 5 bases, J lost 13 bases, and 30 bases lay in between. The CDR3 length is 17 residues. Germline V gene lookup returns CDR1 MNHEY and CDR2 SMNVEV (reference sequence).

The V gene is TRBV21-1, the J gene TRBJ2-7. TRBV21-1 is a pseudogene segment. The CDR3 consists of 15 residues. Here the CDR3 DNA reads TGTGCCAGCAGCAAAGTTCCCAGGCCTGAATACGAGCAGTACTTC. This gives the protein CASSKVPRPEYEQYF.

A note on this clonotype: Given a much more abundant clone one base away, this may be a read error. The chain is built from TRBV5-4 and TRBJ2-1, with D perhaps TRBD1 or TRBD2 (5 bases each). V was shortened by 9 bases and J by 7 bases, with 20 bases between the two germline ends. The CDR3 totals 14 residues. Germline loops: CDR1 SGHNT, CDR2 YYREEE (reference sequence). CDR3 DNA sequence: TGTGCCACCACTTTCCGGGGCTCCCTAAATGAGCAGTTCTTC. This encodes CATTFRGSLNEQFF.

The chain has TRBV10-3 and TRBJ2-1, with TRBD1 matching over 9 bases. The junction had 2 bases not matched to a gene; V was cut back by 4 bases and J by 10 bases. CDR3 length equals 12 residues. CDR1 and CDR2 from the germline V gene are ENHRY and SYGVKD. CDR3 DNA: TGTGCCATCAGTGGGACAGGGGACGAGCAGTTCTTC. As protein: CAISGTGDEQFF.

This sequence joins TRBV20-1 and TRBJ2-7; D is perhaps TRBD1 (6 bases). Germline CDR1 is DFQATT and CDR2 is SNEGSKA (reference sequence). This CDR3 has 12 amino acids. The V and J ends lost 2 bases and 3 bases respectively, with 8 bases between them. CDR3 sequence reads: CSARWDNYEQYF. CDR3 nucleotides: TGCAGTGCTAGATGGGACAACTACGAGCAGTACTTC.

On this clonotype itself: A single base separates this from a much larger clone, so it may be a read error. This chain links TRBV6-5 with TRBJ2-1, with D possibly being TRBD2 (7 bases). CDR1 MNHEY and CDR2 SVGAGI come from the germline V gene. V was clipped by 5 bases and J by 6 bases, with 14 bases between them. This CDR3 is built from 14 residues. In DNA form, the CDR3 reads TGTGCCAGCAGTGACAGGTCTAGCGGCAATGAGCAGTTCTTC. Its protein is CASSDRSSGNEQFF.

Concerning this clonotype: One base away lies a much larger clone, so this may be a sequencing read error. The chain has TRBV20-1 and TRBJ1-2; D perhaps matches TRBD1 (6 bases). There are 15 residues in the CDR3. Trimming stripped 5 bases from V and 5 bases from J, with 21 bases between. The V gene's germline CDR1 is DFQATT and CDR2 SNEGSKA (reference sequence). In nucleotides, the CDR3 is TGCAGTGCTTATACGGGGGCAGGGAAGGTGTATGGCTACACCTTC. It specifies CSAYTGAGKVYGYTF.

This clonotype was counted once. The chain combines TRBV4-1 with TRBJ2-3; TRBD2 agrees at 13 bases. CDR3 length: 14 amino acids. Germline V lookup: CDR1 MGHRA, CDR2 YSYEKL. The V and J ends lost 6 bases and 6 bases, in that order; junction bases with no gene match: 3. This CDR3 reads CASRVTSGRDTQYF. The DNA of the CDR3 is TGCGCCAGCAGGGTGACTAGCGGGAGGGATACGCAGTATTTT.

The V call is TRBV11-2, the J call TRBJ1-1; TRBD1 agrees at 7 bases. V was clipped by 0 bases and J by 3 bases; unmatched bases: 13. CDR3 length: 18 amino acids. Germline V gene data show CDR1 as SGHAT and CDR2 as FQNNGV. Written as DNA, the CDR3 is TGTGCCAGCAGCTTAGATCTGCCCTTCTCAGGGGGGGACACTGAAGCTTTCTTT. Protein sequence: CASSLDLPFSGGDTEAFF.

To note about this clonotype: The CDR3 carries no conserved terminal phenylalanine or tryptophan, so it likely arises from a read error. The chain has TRBV7-9 and TRBJ2-7; D possibly corresponds to TRBD2 (5 bases). CDR3 length: 13 amino acids. The germline V and J ends were trimmed by 2 bases and 6 bases, with 11 bases remaining between them. Looked up from germline, CDR1 is SEHNR and CDR2 is FQNEAQ (reference sequence). CDR3 loop: CASSLIIEGEQYL. CDR3 in DNA: TGTGCCAGCAGCTTAATTATTGAGGGCGAGCAGTACCTC.

This clonotype was counted many times. The chain joins TRBV3-1 to TRBJ2-7; 9 bases are a match to TRBD2. CDR3 length equals 15 residues. Per the germline V gene, CDR1 is LGHDT and CDR2 is YNNKEL (reference sequence). The junction had 2 bases not matched to a gene; V was cut back by 2 bases and J by 0 bases. As DNA, the CDR3 is TGTGCCAGCAGCCAACCGGGACTAGCCTCCTACGAGCAGTACTTC. Translating it yields CASSQPGLASYEQYF.

The chain joins TRBV4-3 to TRBJ2-3; maybe TRBD2 (5 bases). Trimming stripped 4 bases from V and 6 bases from J, with 14 bases between. The CDR3 is 14 amino acids. Germline CDR1 and CDR2: LGHNA and YSLEER. The CDR3: CASSPGIDMDTQYF. CDR3 nucleotide sequence: TGCGCCAGCAGCCCGGGAATAGACATGGATACGCAGTATTTT.

The chain is built from TRBV20-1 and TRBJ2-5; unclear D gene. From germline, CDR1 is DFQATT and CDR2 SNEGSKA (reference sequence). V shed 4 bases and J shed 2 bases, with 5 bases lying between them. CDR3 length equals 11 residues. Here the CDR3 reads CSATQQETQYF. CDR3 nucleotides: TGCAGTGCTACTCAGCAAGAGACCCAGTACTTC.

The V gene is TRBV20-1, the J gene TRBJ2-7; a weak D match, TRBD2 (6 bases). Trimming pared 3 bases from V and 4 bases from J, leaving 28 bases between. The CDR3 length is 18 residues. Germline-derived CDR1 and CDR2 are DFQATT and SNEGSKA (reference sequence). The CDR3 region has the DNA TGCAGTGCTAGGGGGGGAGTTAGAGGTTTATCCGGTCCTTACGAGCAGTACTTC. Amino acid sequence: CSARGGVRGLSGPYEQYF.

The V call is TRBV20-1, the J call TRBJ2-1; D perhaps matches TRBD2 (6 bases). The V and J ends lost 5 bases and 4 bases respectively, with 12 bases between them. The CDR3 runs 13 residues. Germline V gene sequence: CDR1 DFQATT, CDR2 SNEGSKA (reference sequence). CDR3 in amino acids: CSAPTGGYNEQFF. Here the CDR3 DNA reads TGCAGTGCTCCAACCGGGGGATACAATGAGCAGTTCTTC.

This clonotype was observed many times. This chain links TRBV3-1 with TRBJ2-7; 10 nucleotides match TRBD2. CDR3 length: 16 amino acids. Germline trimming cut 4 bases from V and 1 base from J; bases unmatched to any gene: 7. CDR1 and CDR2 (germline): LGHDT, YNNKEL (reference sequence). The CDR3, as DNA: TGTGCCAGCAGCCGAGTGGGACTAGCGAGTTCCTACGAGCAGTACTTC. It translates to CASSRVGLASSYEQYF.

In the case of this clonotype: Just one base apart from a much larger clone, this may be a read error. The chain has TRBV5-1 and TRBJ2-5; no clear D gene. CDR1 SGHRS and CDR2 YFSETQ come from the germline V gene. The CDR3 covers 14 residues. This CDR3 is CASSLGGYQEAQYF. The CDR3 DNA sequence: TGCGCCAGCAGCTTGGGCGGCTACCAAGAGGCCCAGTACTTC.